This entry concerns a single TCR beta chain. The clone's antigen remains unknown. The entry originates in a study of CXCR3-negative and CXCR3-positive naive CD8 T cells (dated by TCRdb to about 2019). Notes on the research overall: About 135 million TRB reads were obtained in total, roughly 1.5 +/- 0.3 million reads per library. Diversity and physicochemical repertoire analyses were performed on about a dozen donors pooled from two independent experiments. For the TRBV-TRBJ cluster analysis, the naive subsets came from 5 donors, while the memory cells came from 3 donors.

Each CD8+ T cell subset was flow-sorted in triplicate, with over 250,000 cells per subset placed directly into RLT lysis buffer. Peripheral blood mononuclear cells were isolated from buffy coats by standard density gradient centrifugation. An RNeasy Mini Kit was used to extract total RNA from the sorted cells. Its CDR3 holds 14 amino acids, cysteine through phenylalanine. The coding DNA is unavailable. Based on the germline V gene, the CDR1 and CDR2 sequences are SQVTM and ANQGSEA. General findings and caveats noted by the study authors: CXCR3 expression partially decreased after cryopreservation, so most assays used freshly isolated PBMCs. TRBV-TRBJ usage was similar between naive CXCR3-negative and CXCR3-positive cells from the same donor, while memory cells showed distinct patterns. Surface CD5, linked to self-reactivity in mice, was comparable between naive subsets; TCR interaction strength was therefore also inferred from TRB CDR3 physicochemical properties. Repertoire diversity was comparably high in both naive subsets but much lower in memory CD8+ T cells.

TCRdb lists the instrument as NextSeq 550. The Human TCR Profiling Kit (MiLaboratory) was used to make UMI-labeled 5' RACE TRB cDNA libraries. The full amount of extracted RNA was used for cDNA synthesis, and the full amount of resulting cDNA was used for PCR amplification. Libraries were prepared in parallel with an identical number of PCR cycles. Regarding the original processing steps: With a requirement of at least two reads per UMI, MIGEC and MiXCR extracted about 50,000 +/- 10,000 unique UMI-labeled TRB cDNA molecules per library. An average of approximately 40,000 +/- 10,000 functional in-frame TRB CDR3 nucleotide clonotypes without stop codons was found per library. After downsampling to 5000 UMI-labeled TRB molecules per sample, diversity metrics, including normalized Shannon-Wiener and Chao1, were computed in VDJtools. Clonotype-size-weighted physicochemical properties of the central five CDR3 residues (interaction energy, strength, volume and Kidera factor 4) were computed in VDJtools. TCRdb reprocessed the reads and lists each CDR3 protein sequence as a single entry, with no DNA. V and J calls and clone size were set by TCRdb, not the authors. The sample table records 45,000 or so distinct CDR3 sequences. The ten largest clonotypes hold around 10% of the sample.

This sequence was found in a human donor in good health. Some clones in this sample may be carry-over from other donors' samples. Material: memory CD8+ T cells from blood. The cell subset or site tag for this specimen amounts to: conventional CD8+ memory T cells (TMEM), sorted as controls. The receptor chain draws on TRBV29-1 and TRBJ1-2; TCRdb's D gene call, TRBD1, goes unchecked for lack of DNA. The CDR3 protein: CSGVAGQGNYGYTF.